This is a list of T cell receptor beta chains from one sample in a study of blood T cell repertoires in COVID-19. Sequencing was performed with immunoSEQ multiplex PCR; in TCRdb, only in-frame clones are kept and a portion is missing. The sample consists of around 300,000 clones, more than 80% of them appearing once. Sequenced material: PBMCs or T cells enriched from blood (not recorded which). Source of these receptors: a woman aged 30 to 39 who had recovered from COVID-19. Both conserved end residues are part of each CDR3. D genes are given only for firm matches. Size is omitted from some rows. Given values are once, few, many or a class for expanded clones.

NA TRBJ2-2 TRBD1 TRBV27 CASSLYRGPFDTGELFF TGTGCCAGCAGTTTATACAGGGGCCCCTTCGACACCGGGGAGCTGTTTTTT
NA TRBJ2-7 TRBD2 TRBV29-1 CSVAGLASSSYEQYF TGCAGCGTAGCCGGACTAGCCTCCTCCTCCTACGAGCAGTACTTC
NA TRBJ1-5 TRBD1 TRBV19 CASRSWDRGNQPQHF TGTGCCAGTAGATCCTGGGACAGGGGGAATCAGCCCCAGCATTTT
once TRBJ1-1 NA TRBV6-5 CATVIGSTEAFF TGTGCCACAGTCATCGGGAGCACTGAAGCTTTCTTT
NA TRBJ2-2 NA TRBV19 CASSIGQTTNTGELFF TGTGCCAGTAGTATCGGACAGACTACCAACACCGGGGAGCTGTTTTTT
NA TRBJ2-3 NA TRBV5-4 CASSLPGLDTQYF TGTGCCAGCAGCTTACCAGGGTTGGATACGCAGTATTTT
NA TRBJ2-6 NA TRBV7-2 CASSLGVQGANVLTF TGTGCCAGCAGCTTAGGTGTCCAGGGGGCCAACGTCCTGACTTTC
NA TRBJ2-1 NA TRBV24-1 CATSDEDNEQFF TGTGCCACCAGTGATGAGGATAATGAGCAGTTCTTC
NA TRBJ2-1 TRBD1 TRBV19 CASSIVQGASHEQFF TGTGCCAGTAGTATAGTGCAGGGGGCGTCTCATGAGCAGTTCTTC
few TRBJ2-7 TRBD2 TRBV6-2/TRBV6-3 CASSSGIGTSGSSHEQYF TGTGCCAGCAGTTCGGGGATTGGGACTAGCGGGAGTAGCCACGAGCAGTACTTC
NA TRBJ2-3 TRBD2 TRBV11-1 CASSHGLAEDTDTQYF TGTGCCAGCAGCCACGGACTAGCGGAAGACACAGATACGCAGTATTTT
NA TRBJ1-2 TRBD1 TRBV7-2 CASSLQDRGHGYTF TGTGCCAGCAGCTTGCAGGACAGGGGCCATGGCTACACCTTC
NA TRBJ2-2 NA TRBV5-1 CASRVGEQENTGELFF TGCGCCAGCAGGGTTGGAGAACAGGAGAACACCGGGGAGCTGTTTTTT
NA TRBJ1-1 NA TRBV5-1 CASRGEPMNTEAFF TGCGCCAGCAGAGGGGAACCTATGAACACTGAAGCTTTCTTT
NA TRBJ2-1 TRBD2 TRBV25-1 CASSVISGSWYEQFF TGTGCCAGCAGTGTTATCAGCGGGAGCTGGTATGAGCAGTTCTTC
NA TRBJ1-1 TRBD1 TRBV30 CAWKSWVQGSTEAFF TGTGCCTGGAAATCATGGGTACAGGGGAGCACTGAAGCTTTCTTT
NA TRBJ2-5 TRBD2 TRBV4-2 CASSRASGRSQETQYF TGTGCCAGCTCTCGGGCTAGCGGGAGATCCCAAGAGACCCAGTACTTC
NA TRBJ2-7 TRBD2 TRBV9 CASSADAGLALAKQYF TGTGCCAGCAGCGCCGATGCCGGACTAGCGCTCGCCAAGCAGTACTTC
NA TRBJ2-5 TRBD1 TRBV7-3 CASSNRDRGEETQYF TGTGCCAGCAGCAATAGGGACAGGGGAGAAGAGACCCAGTACTTC
NA TRBJ1-5 NA TRBV28 CASTRRDNSNQPQHF TGTGCCAGCACCCGTCGGGACAACTCCAATCAGCCCCAGCATTTT
NA TRBJ1-1 NA TRBV28 CASINRPNTEAFF TGTGCCAGCATTAACAGACCGAACACTGAAGCTTTCTTT
NA TRBJ2-1 TRBD2 TRBV19 CASTSLAAPRNEQFF TGTGCCAGTACCTCTCTAGCGGCTCCAAGGAATGAGCAGTTCTTC
NA TRBJ2-3 TRBD2 TRBV5-4 CASSQGLEQISRTDTQYF TGTGCCAGCAGCCAGGGACTAGAACAGATCTCTCGCACAGATACGCAGTATTTT
NA TRBJ2-5 NA TRBV9 CASSGTGGVGRRETQYF TGTGCCAGCAGCGGTACTGGCGGGGTGGGCCGCCGAGAGACCCAGTACTTC
NA TRBJ1-5 TRBD1 TRBV19 CASSNRDRGNQPQHF TGTGCCAGTAGTAACCGGGACAGGGGCAATCAGCCCCAGCATTTT
NA TRBJ2-2 NA TRBV28 CASRPGTYTGELFF TGTGCCAGCAGACCCGGGACTTACACCGGGGAGCTGTTTTTT
NA TRBJ2-1 TRBD2 TRBV2 CASSEGGAYGTRRNEQFF TGTGCCAGCAGTGAAGGGGGGGCGTACGGGACTAGAAGGAATGAGCAGTTCTTC
NA TRBJ2-3 TRBD1 TRBV24-1 CATSDWGQGRADTQYF TGTGCCACCAGTGATTGGGGACAGGGAAGGGCAGATACGCAGTATTTT
NA TRBJ2-2 NA TRBV7-6 CASSPTATGELFF TGTGCCAGCAGCCCAACTGCGACCGGGGAGCTGTTTTTT
NA TRBJ2-5 NA TRBV28 CASSPRLGGGETQYF TGTGCCAGCAGTCCGCGACTAGGGGGGGGAGAGACCCAGTACTTC
NA TRBJ1-6 TRBD1 TRBV6-2/TRBV6-3 CASSSDRGYSYNSPLHF TGTGCCAGCAGTTCCGACAGGGGGTACTCCTATAATTCACCCCTCCACTTT
NA TRBJ2-7 NA TRBV4-3 CASSQEQGQRYEQYF TGCGCCAGCAGCCAAGAACAAGGTCAGCGGTACGAGCAGTACTTC
NA TRBJ2-2 TRBD2 TRBV27 CASRAGSATGELFF TGTGCCAGTAGAGCGGGAAGCGCGACCGGGGAGCTGTTTTTT
NA TRBJ1-3 TRBD1 TRBV6-5 CASSFWGQGGNTIYF TGTGCCAGCAGTTTTTGGGGACAGGGTGGAAACACCATATATTTT
NA TRBJ1-1 NA TRBV10-1 CASSVKSGTEAFF TGCGCCAGCAGTGTTAAAAGCGGCACTGAAGCTTTCTTT